This TCR beta chain was obtained from a study of T cells in Graves' hyperthyroidism and ophthalmopathy. Patients aged 18 to 65 with hyperthyroidism were newly diagnosed, with duration under 2 months. Fresh peripheral blood, approximately 10 ml, was the source of the PBMCs. Per germline, CDR1 MNHEY and CDR2 SVGAGI. Losses at the gene ends were 0 bases for V and 1 base for J; bases not matched to a gene: 6. The length of the CDR3 is 17 residues. Amplification of TCR beta CDR3 regions was performed using RNA transcripts as template. The HTBI primer set drove a first-round RT-PCR of the TCR CDR3. Via MiXCR, TCRdb re-called the multiplex PCR reads, giving one row per CDR3 protein. The data contain around 280,000 distinct CDR3 sequences, more than 10% of them singletons. This clonotype was seen only a few times. Antigen: not known. Study-level results: Ophthalmopathy, as predicted by the model, came a median approximately 5.9 months after the prediction.

Specimen: blood. The chain is built from TRBV6-5 and TRBJ2-5, with 9 bases lining up with TRBD2. The TCR originated in a woman in her twenties or thirties with Graves' hyperthyroidism that later progressed to Graves' ophthalmopathy. CDR3 DNA: TGTGCCAGCAGTTACTCCACAAGCGGGAGGTTCCAAGAGACCCAGTACTTC. Translating it yields CASSYSTSGRFQETQYF.